A selection of T cell receptor beta chains follows, all from one sample in a study of metastatic and nonmetastatic thyroid tumors. TCRdb reprocessed the PCR reads via MiXCR. The data show tens of thousands of clones, 9.5% to 13% seen once. The sequencing sample was made of blood. The receptors come from a male donor with papillary thyroid cancer or a benign thyroid nodule (not recorded which). Some clones in this sample may be carry-over from other donors' samples. Each CDR3 is given with its conserved first and last residue. A D gene is named only where the DNA matches it firmly. Clone size is stated in some rows and not others, as once, few, many or a class when expanded.

TRBJ1-5 | . | many | TRBV25-1 | CASSTGPHQPQHF | TGTGCCAGCAGCACAGGGCCCCATCAGCCCCAGCATTTT
TRBJ1-4 | . | many | TRBV9 | CASSVDKGWGEKLFF | TGTGCCAGCAGCGTCGATAAGGGCTGGGGTGAAAAACTGTTTTTT
TRBJ1-2 | TRBD1 | many | TRBV9 | CASSVNTGGGGYTF | TGTGCCAGCAGCGTAAACACAGGGGGTGGTGGCTACACCTTC
TRBJ1-5 | . | . | TRBV6-2/TRBV6-3 | CASTYGGGSNQPQHF | TGTGCCAGCACCTACGGGGGTGGAAGCAATCAGCCCCAGCATTTT
TRBJ2-7 | . | once | TRBV7-2 | CASSYSFIDEQYF | TGTGCCAGCAGTTACTCGTTTATAGACGAGCAGTACTTC
TRBJ1-1 | . | large | TRBV30 | CAWTSTLPNTEAFF | TGTGCCTGGACCTCAACCCTTCCTAACACTGAAGCTTTCTTT
TRBJ1-5 | . | many | TRBV2 | CASSEGGRTVQPQHF | TGTGCCAGCAGTGAAGGGGGCCGGACTGTTCAGCCCCAGCATTTT
TRBJ2-5 | . | many | TRBV5-1 | CASSLAATQETQYF | TGCGCCAGCAGCTTGGCCGCTACCCAAGAGACCCAGTACTTC
TRBJ1-2 | . | many | TRBV4-2 | CASSPGPDRNYGYTF | TGTGCCAGCAGCCCAGGGCCAGACCGGAACTATGGCTACACCTTC
TRBJ2-5 | . | many | TRBV3-1 | CASSQFRSQETQYF | TGTGCCAGCAGCCAGTTCAGGTCCCAAGAGACCCAGTACTTC
TRBJ1-2 | . | many | TRBV19 | CASSWDASRGYTF | TGTGCCAGTAGTTGGGACGCCTCAAGAGGCTACACCTTC
TRBJ1-1 | . | many | TRBV19 | CASSIVGQIEAFF | TGTGCCAGTAGTATAGTGGGGCAGATAGAAGCTTTCTTT
TRBJ2-5 | . | many | TRBV4-3 | CASSQERMFETQYF | TGCGCCAGCAGCCAAGAAAGGATGTTTGAGACCCAGTACTTC
TRBJ2-2 | TRBD1 | many | TRBV27 | CASSLSRGLGGELFF | TGTGCCAGCAGTTTATCCAGGGGGTTGGGCGGGGAGCTGTTTTTT
TRBJ2-2 | . | many | TRBV7-6 | CASSLELHANTGELFF | TGTGCCAGCAGCCTCGAACTACACGCGAACACCGGGGAGCTGTTTTTT
TRBJ2-7 | TRBD1 | . | TRBV6-1 | CATQTGGDEQYF | TGTGCCACTCAGACAGGGGGCGACGAGCAGTACTTC
TRBJ1-4 | . | . | TRBV20-1 | CSARGYTSNEKLFF | TGCAGTGCTAGAGGGTACACTTCTAATGAAAAACTGTTTTTT
TRBJ1-2 | TRBD1 | many | TRBV29-1 | CSVEAHGQGNYGYTF | TGCAGCGTTGAAGCCCACGGACAGGGAAACTATGGCTACACCTTC
TRBJ2-1 | TRBD2 | . | TRBV9 | CASSSLAGVTYNEQFF | TGTGCCAGCAGCTCCTTAGCGGGGGTTACCTACAATGAGCAGTTCTTC
TRBJ2-7 | . | many | TRBV7-9 | CASSLGAYEQYF | TGTGCCAGCAGCTTAGGGGCGTACGAGCAGTACTTC
TRBJ2-5 | . | many | TRBV30 | CAWSVRGGGGWETQYF | TGTGCCTGGAGTGTACGAGGCGGAGGGGGCTGGGAGACCCAGTACTTC